This TCR beta chain came from a study of blood T cell repertoires in COVID-19. Measured with immunoSEQ multiplex PCR; TCRdb has only the in-frame clones, and not every one. The table has roughly 230,000 clones, around 84% seen once. Patients in Seattle were enrolled during active infection, then followed longitudinally. V lost 5 bases and J lost 7; bases outside the gene matches: 4. CDR1 is GTSNPN, CDR2 SVGIG, per germline (reference sequence). There are 12 residues in the CDR3. Sequencing was carried out using peripheral blood. This receptor was taken from a woman aged 80 or over with COVID-19, enrolled during active disease. This chain connects TRBV30 to TRBJ1-5, with 8 bases lining up with TRBD1. The CDR3: CAWDRGEQPQHF. The CDR3 nucleotides are TGTGCCTGGGACAGGGGTGAACAGCCCCAGCATTTT.